This T cell receptor beta chain was obtained from a study of T cells in Graves' hyperthyroidism and ophthalmopathy. The study, taken as a whole, reports: Blood also held most thyroid clonotypes expanded beyond 0.001. The model forecast ophthalmopathy, anticipating it by a median roughly 6 months before onset.

Pregnant or lactating patients were excluded, as were those with uncontrolled infection or other autoimmune disease. On this clonotype itself: Its specificity is not known.

From RNA transcripts, TCR beta CDR3 regions were amplified. An initial round of RT-PCR targeting the TCR CDR3 relied on the HTBI primer set. TCRdb ran MiXCR on the multiplex PCR reads and lists one entry per CDR3 protein. Among some 570,000 distinct CDR3 sequences listed, 13% to 15% were seen once. Germline V gene sequence: CDR1 MNHEY, CDR2 SMNVEV (reference sequence). The CDR3 loop spans 13 amino acids. Trimming cost V 7 bases and J 4 bases; bases outside gene matches: 6. The chain uses TRBV27 and TRBJ1-1; 7 nucleotides line up with TRBD1. This TCR was sampled from a woman in her late teens or twenties with Graves' ophthalmopathy. The sequencing input was blood. The CDR3 DNA is TGTGCCAGCAAAGGGGGCTACGGCACTGAAGCTTTCTTT. Residues: CASKGGYGTEAFF.